This T cell receptor beta chain was captured by sequencing in a study of blood T cell repertoires in COVID-19. Study context: Italy, Spain and the United States were the sources of the convalescent and acute COVID-19 samples. Sources were T cells, B-cell-depleted T cells, or PBMCs; the material itself was cDNA or gDNA.

The authors' processing: It was from reference gene primer amplification that nucleated cell counts were estimated. TCRdb's table, derived via immunoSEQ multiplex PCR, lists solely in-frame clones and lacks some. V, J and clone size are those of that table, while D and trimming were read from the DNA. The sample holds 170,000 or so clones, approximately 79% seen once. The germline gives CDR1 SGDLS, CDR2 YYNGEE. Trimming took 4 bases from V and 4 from J; bases not matched to a gene: 5. This CDR3 spans 15 amino acids. The rearrangement uses TRBV9 and TRBJ2-1; TRBD2 agrees at 10 bases. Sequenced material: peripheral blood. This receptor was taken from a woman in her 70s with acute or convalescent COVID-19. The CDR3 region is CASSPVLAGYNEQFF. DNA of the CDR3: TGTGCCAGCAGCCCTGTACTAGCGGGGTACAATGAGCAGTTCTTC.